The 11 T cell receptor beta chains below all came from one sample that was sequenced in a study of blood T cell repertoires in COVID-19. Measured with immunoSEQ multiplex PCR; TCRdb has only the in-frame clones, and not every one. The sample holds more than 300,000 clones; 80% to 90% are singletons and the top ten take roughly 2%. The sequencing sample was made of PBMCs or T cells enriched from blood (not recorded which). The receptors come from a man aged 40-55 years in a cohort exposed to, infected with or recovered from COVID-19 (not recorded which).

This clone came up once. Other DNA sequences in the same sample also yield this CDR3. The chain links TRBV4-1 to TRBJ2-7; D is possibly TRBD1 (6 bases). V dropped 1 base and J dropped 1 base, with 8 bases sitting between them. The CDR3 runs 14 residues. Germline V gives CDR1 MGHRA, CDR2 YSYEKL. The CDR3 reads CASSQVRGSYEQYF. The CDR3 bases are TGCGCCAGCAGCCAAGTGAGGGGGTCCTACGAGCAGTACTTC.

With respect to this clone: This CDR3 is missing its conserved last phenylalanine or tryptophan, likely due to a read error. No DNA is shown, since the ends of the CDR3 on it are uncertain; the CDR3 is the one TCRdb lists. The CDR3 loop is CASSGLAGI. The rearrangement links TRBV18 to TRBJ2-7; the table names TRBD2, a call not compared with the DNA. The CDR3 is made up of 9 amino acids, end residues included. CDR1 is KGHSH, CDR2 LQKENI, per germline.

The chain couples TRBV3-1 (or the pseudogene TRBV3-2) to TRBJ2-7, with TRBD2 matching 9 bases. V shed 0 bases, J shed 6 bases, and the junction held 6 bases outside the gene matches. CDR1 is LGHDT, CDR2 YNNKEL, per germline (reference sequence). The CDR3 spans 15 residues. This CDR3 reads CASSQDGGRASEQYF. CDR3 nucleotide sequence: TGTGCCAGCAGCCAAGACGGCGGGAGGGCCAGCGAGCAGTACTTC.

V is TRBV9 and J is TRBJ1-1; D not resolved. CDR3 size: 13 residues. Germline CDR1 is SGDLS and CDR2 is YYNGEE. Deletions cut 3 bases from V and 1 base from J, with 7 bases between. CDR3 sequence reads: CASSAQANTEAFF. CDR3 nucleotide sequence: TGTGCCAGCAGCGCGCAGGCGAACACTGAAGCTTTCTTT. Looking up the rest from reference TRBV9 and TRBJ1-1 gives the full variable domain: DSGVTQTPKHLITATGQRVTLRCSPRSGDLSVYWYQQSLDQGLQFLIQYYNGEERAKGNILERFSAQQFPDLHSELNLSSLELGDSALYFCASSAQANTEAFFGQGTRLTVV.

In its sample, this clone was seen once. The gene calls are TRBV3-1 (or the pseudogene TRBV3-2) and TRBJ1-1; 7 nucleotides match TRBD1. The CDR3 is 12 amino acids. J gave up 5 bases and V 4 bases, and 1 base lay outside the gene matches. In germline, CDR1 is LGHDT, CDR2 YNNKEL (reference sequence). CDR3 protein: CASSRQGTEAFF. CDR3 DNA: TGTGCCAGCAGCCGACAGGGAACTGAAGCTTTCTTT.

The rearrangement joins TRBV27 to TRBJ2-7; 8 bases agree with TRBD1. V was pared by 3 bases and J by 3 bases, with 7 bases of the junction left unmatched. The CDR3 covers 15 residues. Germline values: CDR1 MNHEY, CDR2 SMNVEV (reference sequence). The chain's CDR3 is CASSFVGQGGYEQYF. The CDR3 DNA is TGTGCCAGCAGTTTTGTAGGACAGGGTGGCTACGAGCAGTACTTC.

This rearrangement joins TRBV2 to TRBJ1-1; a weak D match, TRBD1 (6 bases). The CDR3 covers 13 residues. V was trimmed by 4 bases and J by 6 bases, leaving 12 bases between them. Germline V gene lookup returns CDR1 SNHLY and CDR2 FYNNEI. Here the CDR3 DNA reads TGTGCCAGCAGTGTTCTACAGGGATCTGAAGCTTTCTTT. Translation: CASSVLQGSEAFF.

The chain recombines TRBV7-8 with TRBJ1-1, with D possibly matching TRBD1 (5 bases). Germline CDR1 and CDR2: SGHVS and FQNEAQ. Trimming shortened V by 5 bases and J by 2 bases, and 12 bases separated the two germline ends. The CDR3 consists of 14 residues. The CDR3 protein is CASSARQSNTEAFF. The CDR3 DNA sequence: TGTGCCAGCAGCGCCAGACAGAGTAACACTGAAGCTTTCTTT.

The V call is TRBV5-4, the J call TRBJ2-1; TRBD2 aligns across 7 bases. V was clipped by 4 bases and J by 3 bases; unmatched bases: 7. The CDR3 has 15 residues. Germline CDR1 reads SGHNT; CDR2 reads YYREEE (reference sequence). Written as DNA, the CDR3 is TGTGCCAGCAGCAATCTAGCGGAGCACTACAATGAGCAGTTCTTC. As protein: CASSNLAEHYNEQFF.

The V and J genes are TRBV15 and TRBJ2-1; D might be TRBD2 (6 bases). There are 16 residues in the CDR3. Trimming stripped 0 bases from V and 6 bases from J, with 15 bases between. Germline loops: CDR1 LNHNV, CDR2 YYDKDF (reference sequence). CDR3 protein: CATSRENGRIGNEQFF. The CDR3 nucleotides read TGTGCCACCAGCAGAGAAAACGGGAGAATCGGCAATGAGCAGTTCTTC.

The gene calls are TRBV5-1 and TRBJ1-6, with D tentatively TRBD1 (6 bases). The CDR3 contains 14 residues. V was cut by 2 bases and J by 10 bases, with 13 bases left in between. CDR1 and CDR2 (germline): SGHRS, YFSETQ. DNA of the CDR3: TGCGCCAGCAGCTTAGGAGACAGGAGCTCACCCCTCCACTTT. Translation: CASSLGDRSSPLHF.